The 18 T cell receptor beta chains below were found in one sample sequenced in a study of T cells in Graves' hyperthyroidism and ophthalmopathy. RNA transcripts were the template for amplifying TCR beta CDR3 regions. RT-PCR in the first round (using the HTBI primer set) targeted the TCR CDR3. TCRdb re-analysed the multiplex PCR reads in MiXCR, keeping a single row per CDR3 protein. The repertoire has more than 300,000 distinct CDR3 sequences, about 15% of them found once; the top ten carry roughly 11%. Material: blood. The source of these receptors is a woman aged 55-69 years with Graves' hyperthyroidism.

Concerning this clonotype: This may be a read error, as it is one base from a much larger clone. V is TRBV3-1 and J is TRBJ2-1; TRBD2 matches 8 bases. Germline loops: CDR1 LGHDT, CDR2 YNNKEL (reference sequence). V was clipped by 4 bases and J by 4 bases; unmatched bases: 6. The CDR3 sequence is 15 residues long. CDR3 in amino acids: CASSPPAGEYNEQFF. The CDR3 coding sequence is TGTGCCAGCAGCCCACCAGCGGGGGAATACAATGAGCAGTTCTTC.

This clonotype was counted ten times or more. V usage is TRBV28 and J usage is TRBJ2-7, with 13 bases lining up with TRBD2. Per germline, CDR1 MDHEN and CDR2 SYDVKM. The length of the CDR3 is 15 residues. Trimming removed 4 bases from V and 4 bases from J; junction bases left unmatched: 4. The CDR3 DNA sequence: TGTGCCAGCAGTTGGGGACTAGCGGGAATGTACGAGCAGTACTTC. Its translation is CASSWGLAGMYEQYF. The full variable domain, with the rest looked up from reference TRBV28 and TRBJ2-7, is DVKVTQSSRYLVKRTGEKVFLECVQDMDHENMFWYRQDPGLGLRLIYFSYDVKMKEKGDIPEGYSVSREKKERFSLILESASTNQTSMYLCASSWGLAGMYEQYFGPGTRLTVT.

The V and J genes are TRBV6-2 or TRBV6-3 and TRBJ1-4; 7 bases fit TRBD1. This CDR3 has 15 residues. V was pared by 5 bases and J by 11 bases, with 14 bases of the junction left unmatched. Germline V lookup: CDR1 MNHEY, CDR2 SVGEGT. The chain's CDR3 is CASSQSFDRVGKLFF. As DNA, the CDR3 is TGTGCCAGCAGTCAATCCTTTGACAGGGTGGGGAAACTGTTTTTT.

This chain joins TRBV10-2 and TRBJ2-1; 10 nucleotides line up with TRBD2. The CDR3 extends over 15 amino acids. Trimming cost V 3 bases and J 9 bases; bases outside gene matches: 8. Germline loops: CDR1 WSHSY, CDR2 SAAADI. The CDR3 DNA is TGCGCCAGCAGTGATAGAGCGGGAGGGCCCGGTGAGCAGTTCTTC. As protein: CASSDRAGGPGEQFF.

This sequence joins TRBV7-8 and TRBJ2-7; D perhaps matches TRBD1 (6 bases). The CDR3 loop spans 16 amino acids. CDR1 SGHVS and CDR2 FQNEAQ come from the germline V gene. The V gene lost 5 bases and the J gene lost 3 bases, with 20 bases spanning the gap. The CDR3: CASSPRSRDNHYEQYF. CDR3 nucleotide sequence: TGTGCCAGCAGCCCAAGGTCACGGGACAACCACTACGAGCAGTACTTC.

In its sample, this clonotype was seen many times. V gene TRBV5-8 combines with J gene TRBJ2-3; no clear D. Looked up from germline, CDR1 is SGHTS and CDR2 is YDEGEE. V dropped 2 bases and J dropped 0 bases, with 13 bases sitting between them. CDR3 length: 16 residues. CDR3 amino acids: CASSLRLITSTDTQYF. The CDR3 DNA reads as TGTGCCAGCAGCTTAAGACTCATCACCAGCACAGATACGCAGTATTTT.

This clonotype has more than one count but fewer than ten. This chain joins TRBV18 and TRBJ1-1; D not resolved. From germline, CDR1 is KGHSH and CDR2 LQKENI. Trimming left V 5 bases short and J 11 bases short, with 27 bases between. The CDR3 is 16 residues long. In DNA form, the CDR3 reads TGTGCCAGCTCAGTAACGAGATGTTGCGAGGGTTTTGGGGCTTTCTTT. It codes for CASSVTRCCEGFGAFF.

This clonotype occurred a few times. This chain links TRBV6-1 with TRBJ2-2; D possibly corresponds to TRBD1 (6 bases). This CDR3 region has 15 residues. Trimming removed 6 bases at V and 6 bases at J, with 17 bases between. CDR1 and CDR2 (germline): MNHNS, SASEGT. The CDR3 region is CASSWGHSEAGELFF. In nucleotides, the CDR3 is TGTGCCAGCAGCTGGGGACACTCGGAGGCCGGGGAGCTGTTTTTT.

This clonotype was seen ten or more times. The chain couples TRBV13 to TRBJ1-2, with D perhaps TRBD1 (5 bases). There are 15 residues in the CDR3. The V and J ends lost 0 bases and 2 bases respectively, with 10 bases between them. Germline CDR1 is PRHDT and CDR2 is FYEKMQ (reference sequence). CDR3 residues: CASSLGQGLNYGYTF. The CDR3, as DNA: TGTGCCAGCAGCTTAGGGCAGGGATTAAACTATGGCTACACCTTC.

The V call is TRBV11-3, the J call TRBJ2-2; the D gene could be TRBD1 or TRBD2 (5 bases each). This CDR3 contains 14 residues. Germline CDR1 and CDR2: SGHNT and YENEEA. V was cut by 1 base and J by 5 bases, with 8 bases left in between. The CDR3 spells CASSLGGLTGELFF. Written as DNA, the CDR3 is TGTGCCAGCAGCTTAGGGGGGTTGACCGGGGAGCTGTTTTTT.

This clonotype was recorded many times. The chain couples TRBV19 to TRBJ1-1; 9 bases match TRBD1. The V gene end was trimmed by 2 bases and the J gene end by 8 bases; junction bases not matched to a gene: 12. The CDR3 extends over 16 amino acids. CDR1 and CDR2 from the germline V gene are LNHDA and SQIVND (reference sequence). Written as DNA, the CDR3 is TGTGCCAGTAGTATATCAGGGACAGGGAGGGTTTTAGAAGCTTTCTTT. Translated: CASSISGTGRVLEAFF.

The chain is built from TRBV5-1 and TRBJ1-5; D might be TRBD1 (5 bases). CDR1 SGHRS and CDR2 YFSETQ come from the germline V gene. Trimming cost V 0 bases and J 7 bases, with 17 bases left between them. The CDR3 runs to 16 residues. CDR3 region: CASSLGGGWGGQPQHF. In nucleotides, the CDR3 is TGCGCCAGCAGCTTGGGGGGCGGGTGGGGCGGACAGCCCCAGCATTTT.

Many counts were recorded for this clonotype. This chain links TRBV20-1 with TRBJ2-1; 8 positions agree with TRBD2. Per germline, CDR1 DFQATT and CDR2 SNEGSKA (reference sequence). Unmatched junction bases numbered 11, after V lost 1 base and J lost 0 bases. The CDR3 runs to 18 residues. DNA of the CDR3: TGCAGTGCTAGAGCCCGAGGCAGGACTAGCCTCTCCTACAATGAGCAGTTCTTC. It specifies CSARARGRTSLSYNEQFF.

This clonotype came up many times. The chain is built from TRBV5-1 and TRBJ2-1, with 13 bases aligning to TRBD2. Looked up from germline, CDR1 is SGHRS and CDR2 is YFSETQ. V lost 4 bases and J lost 12; bases outside the gene matches: 7. The CDR3 runs to 14 residues. CDR3 sequence (DNA): TGCGCCAGCAGCGAAGGACTAGCGGGAGCGGGGCAGTTCTTC. Translation: CASSEGLAGAGQFF.

This clonotype was counted ten times or more. This chain uses TRBV11-3 with TRBJ2-7; TRBD1 matches at 7 bases. After removal of 2 bases from V and 5 bases from J, the junction contained 3 bases not matched to a gene. Looked up from germline, CDR1 is SGHNT and CDR2 is YENEEA. CDR3 length: 13 residues. This CDR3 reads CASSLNDRDEQYF. CDR3 nucleotide sequence: TGTGCCAGCAGCTTAAATGACAGGGACGAGCAGTACTTC.

The table lists this clonotype with a count of one. The chain combines TRBV12-3 or TRBV12-4 with TRBJ1-1, with D possibly matching TRBD1 (6 bases). V gave up 5 bases and J gave up 2 bases, with 12 bases separating them. This CDR3 is 14 amino acids long. The CDR3 bases are TGTGCCAGCAGTCAACAGGGTACTAACACTGAAGCTTTCTTT. Translating gives CASSQQGTNTEAFF.

This clonotype was picked up one time. A read error may explain this, as a much larger clone is one base away. The chain combines TRBV27 with TRBJ2-5; TRBD1 matches 9 bases. CDR3 length equals 13 residues. Per the germline V gene, CDR1 is MNHEY and CDR2 is SMNVEV (reference sequence). DNA for the CDR3: TGTGCCAGCAGGCAGGACAGGGGAGAGACCCGGTACTTC. Amino acids: CASRQDRGETRYF.

The rearrangement joins TRBV4-1 to TRBJ1-6; D uncertain. Trimming took off 1 base at V and 7 bases at J, with 20 bases between the two ends. Per germline, CDR1 MGHRA and CDR2 YSYEKL. The CDR3 spans 18 residues. CDR3 nucleotides: TGCGCCAGCAGCCAAGGGGAAGGGAGTGTTTTGCGAAATTCACCCCTCCACTTT. Its translation: CASSQGEGSVLRNSPLHF.